This T cell receptor beta chain was recovered during a study of blood T cells in healthy people across ages. Per the germline V gene, CDR1 is SGHAT and CDR2 is FQDESV (reference sequence). V lost 4 bases to trimming and J lost 7 bases; unmatched junction nucleotides: 9. The CDR3 length is 15 residues. Combining a sample-barcoded 5' primer with a J-beta primer mix, a second PCR ran for roughly 6 to 11 cycles. MiXCR was run by TCRdb on the 5' RACE reads, yielding one entry per CDR3 protein. The data contain 700,000 to 950,000 distinct CDR3 sequences, approximately 39% of them singletons. This clonotype was detected ten times or more. Its antigen is unknown. Findings of the study overall: Donor CMV infection status was unknown, possibly confounding age-related changes in expanded clonotypes.

Peripheral blood, about 9.4 milliliters per donor, was collected. The chain employs TRBV11-1 and TRBJ2-1; 8 bases agree with TRBD1. The sample consisted of blood. The receptor was derived from a woman aged 60 to 75 in good health. This CDR3 reads CASSYQGQGLNEQFF. In nucleotides, the CDR3 is TGTGCCAGCAGCTACCAAGGACAGGGATTGAATGAGCAGTTCTTC. The full variable domain, its missing parts supplied by reference TRBV11-1 and TRBJ2-1, is EAEVAQSPRYKITEKSQAVAFWCDPISGHATLYWYRQILGQGPELLVQFQDESVVDDSQLPKDRFSAERLKGVDSTLKIQPAELGDSAMYLCASSYQGQGLNEQFFGPGTRLTVL.